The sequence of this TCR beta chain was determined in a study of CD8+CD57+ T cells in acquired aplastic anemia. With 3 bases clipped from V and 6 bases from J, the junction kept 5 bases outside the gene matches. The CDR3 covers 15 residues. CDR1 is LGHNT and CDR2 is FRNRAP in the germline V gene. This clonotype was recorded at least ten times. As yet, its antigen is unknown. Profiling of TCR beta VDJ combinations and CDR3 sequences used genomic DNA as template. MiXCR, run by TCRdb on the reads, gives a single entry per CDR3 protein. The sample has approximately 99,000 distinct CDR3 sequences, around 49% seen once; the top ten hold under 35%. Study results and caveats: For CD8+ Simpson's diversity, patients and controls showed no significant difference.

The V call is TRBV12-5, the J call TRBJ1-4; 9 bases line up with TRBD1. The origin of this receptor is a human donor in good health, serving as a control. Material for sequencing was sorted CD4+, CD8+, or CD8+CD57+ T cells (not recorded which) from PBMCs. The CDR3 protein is CASGLTGGADEKLFF. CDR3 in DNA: TGTGCTAGTGGTTTAACAGGGGGCGCAGATGAAAAACTGTTTTTT. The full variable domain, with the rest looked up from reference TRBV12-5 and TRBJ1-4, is DARVTQTPRHKVTEMGQEVTMRCQPILGHNTVFWYRQTMMQGLELLAYFRNRAPLDDSGMPKDRFSAEMPDATLATLKIQPSEPRDSAVYFCASGLTGGADEKLFFGSGTQLSVL.